This is a list of T cell receptor beta chains from one sample in a study of cytomegalovirus exposure and HLA in healthy donors. Using immunoSEQ multiplex PCR, the repertoire was profiled, and TCRdb retains in-frame clones only, with some absent. The sample yields about 240,000 clones, roughly four fifths seen once. Material: PBMCs. Every receptor here comes from a woman aged 55-70 years in good health and CMV-seropositive. Both conserved end residues are part of each CDR3. Fields, in order: D gene, J gene, V gene, clone size, CDR3 DNA, CDR3 protein. A D gene is named only where the DNA matches it firmly. Not every row has a clone size; where given, it reads once, few, many or a size class.

. | TRBJ1-4 | TRBV7-9 | . | TGTGCCAGCAGCTTAGTGGGGCTGGAGGGCTATGAAAAACTGTTTTTT | CASSLVGLEGYEKLFF
. | TRBJ1-1 | TRBV19 | . | TGTGCCAGTAGTATTCCGGGGTCAAACACTGAAGCTTTCTTT | CASSIPGSNTEAFF
. | TRBJ1-3 | TRBV30 | . | TGTGCCTGGAGTGGTACAGCCAACACCATATATTTT | CAWSGTANTIYF
. | TRBJ2-1 | TRBV6-1 | . | TGTGCCAGCAGTTCCCAAATAGTTGAGCAGTTCTTC | CASSSQIVEQFF
. | TRBJ2-1 | TRBV6-5 | . | TGTGCCAGCAGTTTGGTAGGGGGCTCCTACAATGAGCAGTTCTTC | CASSLVGGSYNEQFF
TRBD1 | TRBJ2-1 | TRBV6-1 | once | TGTGCCAGCAGTGAGTTGGTGACAGGGGGGATGTCTGAGCAGTTCTTC | CASSELVTGGMSEQFF
TRBD1 | TRBJ2-1 | TRBV9 | few | TGTGCCAGCAGCGTCGCGGGACAGGACCGGGGCAATGAGCAGTTCTTC | CASSVAGQDRGNEQFF
TRBD1 | TRBJ2-6 | TRBV27 | once | TGTGCCAGCAGTCCCTGGACAGGGGCCGGGGCCAACGTCCTGACTTTC | CASSPWTGAGANVLTF
TRBD1 | TRBJ1-1 | TRBV28 | . | TGTGCCAGCAGTCGGACAGGGATGAAGTCAATCTTT | CASSRTGMKSIF
TRBD1 | TRBJ2-5 | TRBV7-7 | . | TGTGCCAGCAGCTTCACCCAGGGACAGGGGATTGAGACCCAGTACTTC | CASSFTQGQGIETQYF